This TCR beta chain was identified in a study of blood T cell repertoires in COVID-19. Turning to the study itself: Samples came from the United States, Italy and Spain, spanning acute and convalescent COVID-19. In each case, the material was cDNA or gDNA derived from T cells, B-cell-depleted T cells, or PBMCs.

Participant ages covered roughly 18 to 89 years across 24 US areas. Produced via immunoSEQ multiplex PCR; TCRdb's table is partial and in-frame only. The sample includes 70,000 to 90,000 clones, approximately 90% of them seen just once. The germline V gene has CDR1 LNHDA and CDR2 SQIVND (reference sequence). The CDR3 is 16 residues long. This TCR derives from a woman between 50 and 59 years old with acute COVID-19. The sequencing input was PBMCs or T cells enriched from blood (not recorded which). The chain combines TRBV19 with TRBJ2-1, with 12 bases aligning to TRBD2. The CDR3 DNA sequence: TGTGCGACTAGCGGGAGTACCGTTAGCTCCTACAATGAGCAGTTCTTC. Translating it yields CATSGSTVSSYNEQFF.